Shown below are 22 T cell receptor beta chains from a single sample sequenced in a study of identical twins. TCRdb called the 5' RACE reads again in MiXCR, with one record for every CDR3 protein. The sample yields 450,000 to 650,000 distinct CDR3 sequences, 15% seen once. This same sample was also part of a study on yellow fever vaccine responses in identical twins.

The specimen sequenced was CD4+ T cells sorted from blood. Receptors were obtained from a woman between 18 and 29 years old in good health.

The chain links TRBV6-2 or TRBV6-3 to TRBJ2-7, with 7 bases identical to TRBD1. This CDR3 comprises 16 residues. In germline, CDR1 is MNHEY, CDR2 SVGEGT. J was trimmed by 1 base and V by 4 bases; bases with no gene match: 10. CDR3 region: CASSSPRRDSSYEQYF. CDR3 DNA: TGTGCCAGCAGTTCCCCTCGCCGGGACAGTTCCTACGAGCAGTACTTC.

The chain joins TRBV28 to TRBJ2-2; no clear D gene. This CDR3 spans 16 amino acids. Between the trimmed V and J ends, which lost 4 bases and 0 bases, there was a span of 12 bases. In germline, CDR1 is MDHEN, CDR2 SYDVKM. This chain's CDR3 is CASSSIQASNTGELFF. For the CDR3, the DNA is TGTGCCAGCAGTTCCATTCAGGCTTCGAACACCGGGGAGCTGTTTTTT.

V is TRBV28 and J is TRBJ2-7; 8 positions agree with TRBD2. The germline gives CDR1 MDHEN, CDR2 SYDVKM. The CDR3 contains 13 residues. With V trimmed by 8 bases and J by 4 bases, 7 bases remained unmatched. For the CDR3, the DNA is TGTGCCAGCGGGGCCAGCGGGAGTTACGAGCAGTACTTC. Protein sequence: CASGASGSYEQYF.

As DNA, the CDR3 is TGTGCCAGCAGCGTACCCGGGACCTTGAACACTGAAGCTTTCTTT. This encodes CASSVPGTLNTEAFF. The V and J genes are TRBV9 and TRBJ1-1; D might be TRBD1 (5 bases). The V gene's germline CDR1 is SGDLS and CDR2 YYNGEE. The CDR3 sequence is 15 residues long. V was pared by 1 base and J by 0 bases, with 10 bases between.

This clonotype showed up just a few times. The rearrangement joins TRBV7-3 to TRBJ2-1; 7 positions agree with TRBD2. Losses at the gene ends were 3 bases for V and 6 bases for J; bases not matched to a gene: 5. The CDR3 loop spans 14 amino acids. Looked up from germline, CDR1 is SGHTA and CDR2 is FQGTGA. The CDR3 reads CASSFASGANEQFF. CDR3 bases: TGTGCCAGCAGCTTTGCTAGCGGCGCCAATGAGCAGTTCTTC.

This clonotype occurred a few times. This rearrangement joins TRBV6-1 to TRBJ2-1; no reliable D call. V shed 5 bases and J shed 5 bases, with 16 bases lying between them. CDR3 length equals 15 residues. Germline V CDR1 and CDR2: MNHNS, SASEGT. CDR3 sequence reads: CASSPQPGAHNEQFF. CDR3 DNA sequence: TGTGCCAGCAGTCCCCAACCCGGCGCGCACAATGAGCAGTTCTTC.

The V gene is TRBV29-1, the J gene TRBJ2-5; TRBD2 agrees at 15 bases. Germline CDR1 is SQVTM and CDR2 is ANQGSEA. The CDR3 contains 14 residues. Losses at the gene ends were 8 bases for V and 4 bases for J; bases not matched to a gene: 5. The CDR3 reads CSPPGLAGGETQYF. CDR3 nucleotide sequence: TGCAGCCCACCGGGACTAGCGGGAGGAGAGACCCAGTACTTC.

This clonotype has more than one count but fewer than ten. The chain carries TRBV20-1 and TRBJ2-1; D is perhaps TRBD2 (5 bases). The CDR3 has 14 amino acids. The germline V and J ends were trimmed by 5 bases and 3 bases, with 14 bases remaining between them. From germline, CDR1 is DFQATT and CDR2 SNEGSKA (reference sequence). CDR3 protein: CSAGSGGFYNEQFF. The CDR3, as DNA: TGCAGTGCTGGATCCGGAGGTTTCTACAATGAGCAGTTCTTC.

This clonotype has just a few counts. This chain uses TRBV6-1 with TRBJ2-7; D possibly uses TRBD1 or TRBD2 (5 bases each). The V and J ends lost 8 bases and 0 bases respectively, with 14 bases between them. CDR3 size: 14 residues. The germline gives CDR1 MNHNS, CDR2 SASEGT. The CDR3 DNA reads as TGTGCCAGCCAATTAGATGGGGGCTCCTACGAGCAGTACTTC. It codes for CASQLDGGSYEQYF.

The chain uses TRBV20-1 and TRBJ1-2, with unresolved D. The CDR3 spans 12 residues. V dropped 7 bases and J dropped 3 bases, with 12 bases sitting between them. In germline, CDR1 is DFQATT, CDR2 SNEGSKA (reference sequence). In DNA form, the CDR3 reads TGCAGTGTATCCACTGAACACTATGGCTACACCTTC. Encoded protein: CSVSTEHYGYTF.

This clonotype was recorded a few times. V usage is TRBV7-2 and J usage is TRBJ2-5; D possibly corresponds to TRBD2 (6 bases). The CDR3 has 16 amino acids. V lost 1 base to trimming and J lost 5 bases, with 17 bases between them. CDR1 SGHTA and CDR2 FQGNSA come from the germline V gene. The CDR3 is CASSLVGGGVVETQYF. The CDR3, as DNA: TGTGCCAGCAGCTTAGTTGGCGGCGGGGTGGTGGAGACCCAGTACTTC.

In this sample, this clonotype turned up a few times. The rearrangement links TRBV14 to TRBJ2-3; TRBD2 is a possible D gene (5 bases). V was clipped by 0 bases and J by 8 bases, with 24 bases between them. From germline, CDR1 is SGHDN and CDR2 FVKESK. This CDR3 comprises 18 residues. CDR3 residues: CASSQDIDSRRRSGTQYF. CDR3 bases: TGTGCCAGCAGCCAAGATATAGACTCCAGGAGGAGGTCTGGTACGCAGTATTTT.

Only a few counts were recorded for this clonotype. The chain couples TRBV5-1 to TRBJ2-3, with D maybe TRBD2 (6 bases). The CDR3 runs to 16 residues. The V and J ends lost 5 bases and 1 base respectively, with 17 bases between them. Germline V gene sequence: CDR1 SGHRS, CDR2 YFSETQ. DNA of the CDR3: TGCGCCAGCAGTTCGATCGGGGGAAGGGGCACAGATACGCAGTATTTT. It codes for CASSSIGGRGTDTQYF.

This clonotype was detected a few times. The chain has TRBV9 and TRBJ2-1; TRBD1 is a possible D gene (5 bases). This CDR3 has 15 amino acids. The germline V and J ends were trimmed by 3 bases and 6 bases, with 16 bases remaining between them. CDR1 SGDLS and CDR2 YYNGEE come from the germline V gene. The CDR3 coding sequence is TGTGCCAGCAGCGCCTTGCCAGGGCCCTCCAATGAGCAGTTCTTC. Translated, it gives CASSALPGPSNEQFF.

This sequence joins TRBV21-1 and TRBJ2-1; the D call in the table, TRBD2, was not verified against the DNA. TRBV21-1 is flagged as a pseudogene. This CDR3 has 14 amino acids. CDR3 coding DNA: TGTGCCAAAACTAGCGGGAGGGCCTACAATGAGCAGTTCTTC. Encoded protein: CAKTSGRAYNEQFF.

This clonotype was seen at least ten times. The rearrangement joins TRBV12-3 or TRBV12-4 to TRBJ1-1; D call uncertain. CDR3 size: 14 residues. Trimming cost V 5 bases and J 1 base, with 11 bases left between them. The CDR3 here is CASSRPQENTEAFF. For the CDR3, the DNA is TGTGCCAGCAGTCGGCCCCAGGAGAACACTGAAGCTTTCTTT.

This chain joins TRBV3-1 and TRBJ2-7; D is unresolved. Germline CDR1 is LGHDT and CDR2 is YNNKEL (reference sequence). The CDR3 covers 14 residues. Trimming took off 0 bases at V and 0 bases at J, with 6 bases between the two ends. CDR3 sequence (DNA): TGTGCCAGCAGCCAAGAGTGGCTCTCCTACGAGCAGTACTTC. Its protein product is CASSQEWLSYEQYF.

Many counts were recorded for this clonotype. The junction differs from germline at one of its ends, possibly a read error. The CDR3 DNA reads TGTGCCAGCAGCTTAGCCTCGGGATCCTACAATGAGCAGTTCTTC. This sequence encodes CASSLASGSYNEQFF. V usage is TRBV5-1 and J usage is TRBJ2-1, with a possible D match to TRBD2 (5 bases). There are 15 residues in the CDR3. CDR1 is SGHRS, CDR2 YFSETQ, per germline.

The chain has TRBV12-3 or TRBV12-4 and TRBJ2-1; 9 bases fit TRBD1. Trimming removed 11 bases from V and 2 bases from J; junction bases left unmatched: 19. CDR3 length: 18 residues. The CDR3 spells CAFSLALMGTGTYNEQFF. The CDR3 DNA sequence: TGTGCCTTCAGTTTAGCGCTAATGGGGACAGGGACCTACAATGAGCAGTTCTTC.

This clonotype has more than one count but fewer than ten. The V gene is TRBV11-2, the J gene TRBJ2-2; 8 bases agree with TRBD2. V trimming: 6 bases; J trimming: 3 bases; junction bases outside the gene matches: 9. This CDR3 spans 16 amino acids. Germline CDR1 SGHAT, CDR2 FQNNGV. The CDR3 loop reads CASSHIAGSDTGELFF. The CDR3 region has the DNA TGTGCCAGCAGTCATATAGCGGGATCGGACACCGGGGAGCTGTTTTTT. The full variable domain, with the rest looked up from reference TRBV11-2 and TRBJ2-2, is EAGVAQSPRYKIIEKRQSVAFWCNPISGHATLYWYQQILGQGPKLLIQFQNNGVVDDSQLPKDRFSAERLKGVDSTLKIQPAKLEDSAVYLCASSHIAGSDTGELFFGEGSRLTVL.

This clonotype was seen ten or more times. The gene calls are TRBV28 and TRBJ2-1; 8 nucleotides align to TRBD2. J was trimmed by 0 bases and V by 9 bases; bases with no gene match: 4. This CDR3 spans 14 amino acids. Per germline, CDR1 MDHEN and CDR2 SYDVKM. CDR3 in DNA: TGTGCCAGGAGCGGGGGCCACTCCTACAATGAGCAGTTCTTC. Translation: CARSGGHSYNEQFF.

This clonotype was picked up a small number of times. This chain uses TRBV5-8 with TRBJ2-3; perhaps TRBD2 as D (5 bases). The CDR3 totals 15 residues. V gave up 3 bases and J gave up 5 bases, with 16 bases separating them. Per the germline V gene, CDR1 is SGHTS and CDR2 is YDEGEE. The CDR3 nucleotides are TGTGCCAGCAGCTCCCCTCGGGATACCCAAGATACGCAGTATTTT. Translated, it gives CASSSPRDTQDTQYF.